The clone carrying this TCR beta chain was seen more than once but under ten times. What it binds is not known. The junction had 5 bases not matched to a gene; V was cut back by 10 bases and J by 2 bases. This CDR3 has 13 residues. Germline CDR1 is ENHRY and CDR2 is SYGVKD. Sorted populations all had greater than 98% purity. The data are from a study of beta chain features in type 1 diabetes. Whole-study context: Taken together, all samples contributed approximately 110 million examined sorted cells.

As every portion of the isolated RNA was reverse transcribed, the sequencing read expressed TCRB transcripts. The protocol was immunoSEQ multiplex PCR, while the TCRdb copy is restricted to in-frame clones and leaves out a portion. The data contain some 160,000 clones, around 8.6% of them singletons. The study's findings and limits: Insertion counts at VDJ junctions were lower in type 1 diabetes patients, who also showed more deletions there. The naive, central memory and Treg TCRB repertoires showed an apparent similarity that was greater among patients than among healthy donors. Type 1 diabetes patients had TCRB CDR3s that were shorter (moderately but significantly so) in all four CD4+ subsets.

The V gene is TRBV10-3, the J gene TRBJ2-1; 7 positions match TRBD1. Sequenced material: central memory CD4+ T cells from blood. The receptor was derived from a woman between 18 and 30 years old with type 1 diabetes. The CDR3 DNA reads TGTGCCACATCCGGGACAGCCTACAATGAGCAGTTCTTC. Its translation: CATSGTAYNEQFF.